One sample yielded the 17 T cell receptor beta chains listed below, sequenced in a study of T cell changes during pregnancy in multiple sclerosis. Assay used: immunoSEQ multiplex PCR; TCRdb lists only in-frame clones, some missing. The sample has about 46,000 clones; 75% to 95% are singletons. This material consisted of CD8+ T cells from peripheral blood mononuclear cells, taken in the second trimester of pregnancy. These receptors all come from a female donor with multiple sclerosis, enrolled in a pregnancy study.

The chain joins TRBV5-1 to TRBJ2-1; 9 bases match TRBD1. The CDR3 has 16 amino acids. J lost 4 bases, V lost 2 bases, and 7 bases had no gene match. Germline lookup yields CDR1 SGHRS and CDR2 YFSETQ. CDR3 coding DNA: TGCGCCAGCAGCTTCTCCGGGACAGGGAAGTACAATGAGCAGTTCTTC. It is translated as CASSFSGTGKYNEQFF. Complete variable domain (other parts from reference TRBV5-1 and TRBJ2-1): KAGVTQTPRYLIKTRGQQVTLSCSPISGHRSVSWYQQTPGQGLQFLFEYFSETQRNKGNFPGRFSGRQFSNSRSEMNVSTLELGDSALYLCASSFSGTGKYNEQFFGPGTRLTVL.

The rearrangement joins TRBV2 to TRBJ2-1; the match to TRBD1 covers 12 bases. There are 16 residues in the CDR3. Germline V lookup: CDR1 SNHLY, CDR2 FYNNEI. The V segment lost 3 bases and the J segment 8 bases; nucleotides outside the gene matches: 8. The CDR3 DNA reads TGTGCCAGCAGTGAGGGAGGGACAGGGGGCTTGGATGAGCAGTTCTTC. Its protein is CASSEGGTGGLDEQFF.

The rearrangement links TRBV4-3 to TRBJ1-1, with a tentative D call TRBD1 (5 bases). The CDR3 is 15 residues long. Between the trimmed V and J ends, which lost 4 bases and 2 bases, there was a span of 14 bases. Germline CDR1 reads LGHNA; CDR2 reads YSLEER. The CDR3 region is CASSRDRDYNTEAFF. The CDR3 DNA sequence: TGCGCCAGCAGCCGGGACCGGGACTACAACACTGAAGCTTTCTTT.

This clone has only one observation. This chain uses TRBV7-6 with TRBJ1-1; 11 bases are a match to TRBD1. The CDR3 contains 17 residues. The germline V gene has CDR1 SGHVS and CDR2 FNYEAQ. The junction had 12 bases not matched to a gene; V was cut back by 5 bases and J by 4 bases. Written as DNA, the CDR3 is TGTGCCAGCAGCGCCGCCTTAAGCGGGACAGGGGGCACTGAAGCTTTCTTT. This codes for CASSAALSGTGGTEAFF.

This chain links TRBV29-1 with TRBJ1-1; 9 bases line up with TRBD1. The CDR3 runs to 11 residues. Germline V gene lookup returns CDR1 SQVTM and CDR2 ANQGSEA. Trimming cost V 4 bases and J 11 bases; bases outside gene matches: 5. DNA for the CDR3: TGCAGCGTTGCCGGGACAGGGTGGGCTTTCTTT. Its translation is CSVAGTGWAFF.

The V gene is TRBV4-1, the J gene TRBJ2-1, with 8 bases matching TRBD2. Germline-derived CDR1 and CDR2 are MGHRA and YSYEKL. The V and J ends lost 1 base and 6 bases, in that order; junction bases with no gene match: 11. The CDR3 is made up of 17 amino acids. CDR3 loop: CASSQGVPGGPGNEQFF. CDR3 coding DNA: TGCGCCAGCAGCCAAGGGGTCCCGGGGGGGCCTGGCAATGAGCAGTTCTTC.

The chain employs TRBV9 and TRBJ1-2, with D possibly being TRBD1 (5 bases). V was trimmed by 5 bases and J by 7 bases, leaving 15 bases between them. This CDR3 contains 13 residues. Germline V gene sequence: CDR1 SGDLS, CDR2 YYNGEE. The CDR3 region is CASSGAGVAGYTF. DNA of the CDR3: TGTGCCAGCAGTGGGGCAGGTGTTGCTGGCTACACCTTC.

The chain combines TRBV4-3 with TRBJ2-7; 7 bases line up with TRBD1. CDR3 length: 13 amino acids. The J segment lost 1 base and the V segment lost 4 bases, leaving 1 base of the junction unmatched. Germline CDR1 LGHNA, CDR2 YSLEER. The CDR3 nucleotides read TGCGCCAGCAGCCTGGGACAGTCCTACGAGCAGTACTTC. This codes for CASSLGQSYEQYF.

The CDR3 nucleotides read TGTGCCAGCAGCTTAGGACAGGGGAACAACTATGGCTACACCTTC. Translated: CASSLGQGNNYGYTF. The chain recombines TRBV7-8 with TRBJ1-2; 8 nucleotides match TRBD1. The V segment lost 1 base and the J segment 2 bases; nucleotides outside the gene matches: 3. The CDR3 consists of 15 residues. Germline V gene data show CDR1 as SGHVS and CDR2 as FQNEAQ.

This rearrangement joins TRBV5-5 to TRBJ2-3; 15 bases fit TRBD2. Germline trimming cut 3 bases from V and 5 bases from J; bases unmatched to any gene: 1. CDR1 SGHKS and CDR2 YYEKEE come from the germline V gene (reference sequence). The CDR3 covers 15 residues. CDR3 coding DNA: TGTGCCAGCAGCTCGGGACTAGCGGGGGGAGATACGCAGTATTTT. It translates to CASSSGLAGGDTQYF.

The V gene is TRBV29-1, the J gene TRBJ2-7; possibly TRBD1 for D (6 bases). The CDR3 extends over 13 amino acids. Looked up from germline, CDR1 is SQVTM and CDR2 is ANQGSEA. V lost 5 bases to trimming and J lost 0 bases, with 11 bases between them. The CDR3 region has the DNA TGCAGCGTTCGCAGGGGTAGCTCCTACGAGCAGTACTTC. This gives the protein CSVRRGSSYEQYF.

The chain recombines TRBV9 with TRBJ1-2; 7 bases are shared with TRBD1. The V and J ends lost 3 bases and 3 bases, in that order; junction bases with no gene match: 8. The germline V gene encodes CDR1 SGDLS and CDR2 YYNGEE. CDR3 length: 15 amino acids. CDR3 sequence reads: CASSDPTGPYYGYTF. The CDR3 DNA reads TGTGCCAGCAGCGACCCGACAGGGCCCTACTATGGCTACACCTTC.

This chain connects TRBV7-2 to TRBJ1-1; TRBD1 is a possible D gene (6 bases). The germline V gene has CDR1 SGHTA and CDR2 FQGNSA. V was pared by 5 bases and J by 1 base, with 8 bases between. This CDR3 has 13 amino acids. The chain's CDR3 is CASSLRGNTEAFF. The CDR3 DNA reads TGTGCCAGCAGCCTCAGGGGGAACACTGAAGCTTTCTTT. Filled out from reference TRBV7-2 and TRBJ1-1, the complete variable domain reads GAGVSQSPSNKVTEKGKDVELRCDPISGHTALYWYRQSLGQGLEFLIYFQGNSAPDKSGLPSDRFSAERTGGSVSTLTIQRTQQEDSAVYLCASSLRGNTEAFFGQGTRLTVV.

J is TRBJ2-7 and V is TRBV5-1; TRBD2 matches 11 bases. The CDR3 spans 13 residues. Germline V CDR1 and CDR2: SGHRS, YFSETQ. The V gene end was trimmed by 7 bases and the J gene end by 1 base; junction bases not matched to a gene: 1. The CDR3 loop reads CASRTSGSYEQYF. CDR3 DNA sequence: TGCGCCAGCCGGACTAGCGGGTCCTACGAGCAGTACTTC.

V and J are TRBV12-5 and TRBJ1-2, with 7 nucleotides matching TRBD1. V shed 0 bases, J shed 2 bases, and the junction held 6 bases outside the gene matches. This CDR3 comprises 16 residues. Germline assignment: CDR1 LGHNT and CDR2 FRNRAP. In nucleotides, the CDR3 is TGTGCTAGTGGTTTGGTATGGGACAGCTTAAACTATGGCTACACCTTC. Its translation is CASGLVWDSLNYGYTF.

CDR3 sequence: CSVVTGADTEAFF. The CDR3, as DNA: TGCAGCGTCGTGACAGGGGCGGACACTGAAGCTTTCTTT. V usage is TRBV29-1 and J usage is TRBJ1-1, with TRBD1 matching over 8 bases. The CDR3 loop spans 13 amino acids. The V gene's germline CDR1 is SQVTM and CDR2 ANQGSEA. Trimming took 6 bases from V and 3 from J; bases not matched to a gene: 6.

This chain uses TRBV5-5 with TRBJ1-4; 7 bases are shared with TRBD1. CDR3 length equals 15 residues. Germline CDR1 and CDR2: SGHKS and YYEKEE (reference sequence). V was pared by 4 bases and J by 3 bases, with 6 bases of the junction left unmatched. The CDR3 is CASSIQGQANEKLFF. In DNA, the CDR3 is TGTGCCAGCAGCATACAGGGGCAGGCTAATGAAAAACTGTTTTTT. The full variable domain, rest sourced from reference TRBV5-5 and TRBJ1-4, is DAGVTQSPTHLIKTRGQQVTLRCSPISGHKSVSWYQQVLGQGPQFIFQYYEKEERGRGNFPDRFSARQFPNYSSELNVNALLLGDSALYLCASSIQGQANEKLFFGSGTQLSVL.